Below are 20 T cell receptor beta chains sequenced from a single sample in a study of breast tumors, draining lymph nodes, adjacent tissues. TCRdb fed the multiplex PCR reads into MiXCR, producing one record per CDR3 protein. The top ten clones hold 19% of a sample with about 22,000 distinct CDR3 sequences, approximately 61% of them seen once. Source material: tumor-adjacent breast tissue. These TCRs come from a female donor with breast cancer. Some clones in this sample may be carry-over from other donors' samples.

The V gene is TRBV2, the J gene TRBJ1-5, with D perhaps matching TRBD1 (6 bases). The CDR3 runs 12 residues. The germline gives CDR1 SNHLY, CDR2 FYNNEI. V was clipped by 5 bases and J by 7 bases, with 9 bases between them. CDR3 amino acids: CASSTGIQPQHF. The CDR3 region has the DNA TGTGCCAGCAGTACAGGGATACAGCCCCAGCATTTT.

This rearrangement joins TRBV15 to TRBJ1-5; D may be TRBD1 (5 bases). The V gene's germline CDR1 is LNHNV and CDR2 YYDKDF (reference sequence). Trimming shortened V by 1 base and J by 3 bases, and 10 bases separated the two germline ends. The CDR3 sequence is 15 residues long. The CDR3 sequence: CATSRVGRTNQPQHF. The CDR3, as DNA: TGTGCCACCAGCAGAGTGGGGCGGACCAATCAGCCCCAGCATTTT.

This clonotype has only a few counts. The chain carries TRBV20-1 and TRBJ1-6; no clear D gene. Germline V CDR1 and CDR2: DFQATT, SNEGSKA (reference sequence). The CDR3 has 12 amino acids. The V end was cut by 5 bases, the J end by 9 bases, with 11 bases between. The CDR3 sequence is CSAREGSSPLHF. The CDR3 DNA sequence: TGCAGTGCTCGGGAGGGAAGTTCACCCCTCCACTTT.

The chain links TRBV7-2 to TRBJ1-4; no reliable D call. With 0 bases removed from V and 1 base from J, the gap between germline ends came to 3 bases. Germline-derived CDR1 and CDR2 are SGHTA and FQGNSA. The CDR3 contains 14 residues. The CDR3 DNA reads TGTGCCAGCAGCTTAGCAGGAACTAATGAAAAACTGTTTTTT. It encodes CASSLAGTNEKLFF.

This clonotype was detected only once. This chain uses TRBV20-1 with TRBJ2-7; 10 bases are a match to TRBD2. Losses at the gene ends were 7 bases for V and 7 bases for J; bases not matched to a gene: 10. This CDR3 has 13 amino acids. In germline, CDR1 is DFQATT, CDR2 SNEGSKA (reference sequence). The CDR3 DNA reads as TGCAGTGTCCTACTAGCGGGATCGGAAGAGCAGTACTTC. Translating it yields CSVLLAGSEEQYF.

Judged by abundance, this clonotype is medium-sized. The J gene is TRBJ2-3, the V gene TRBV20-1; 8 nucleotides match TRBD1. This CDR3 is built from 12 residues. V was pared by 7 bases and J by 2 bases, with 2 bases of the junction left unmatched. Germline CDR1 DFQATT, CDR2 SNEGSKA (reference sequence). The CDR3 sequence: CSETGATDTQYF. The DNA for the CDR3 is TGCAGTGAGACAGGGGCCACAGATACGCAGTATTTT.

This clonotype has ten or more counts. The chain carries TRBV25-1 and TRBJ2-7, with 7 nucleotides matching TRBD2. The CDR3 sequence is 15 residues long. CDR1 and CDR2 (germline): MGHDK, SYGVNS. J gave up 5 bases and V 2 bases, and 9 bases lay outside the gene matches. In DNA, the CDR3 is TGTGCCAGCAGTGAACCCGCGGGGAGGGATCACGAGCAGTACTTC. Protein sequence: CASSEPAGRDHEQYF.

This clonotype was seen a few times. The chain couples TRBV2 to TRBJ2-7; TRBD2 agrees at 8 bases. The ends lost 5 bases at V and 3 bases at J; junction bases unmatched: 0. The CDR3 extends over 12 amino acids. Germline lookup yields CDR1 SNHLY and CDR2 FYNNEI. Written as DNA, the CDR3 is TGTGCCAGCAGTAGCGGGAGCTACGAGCAGTACTTC. It yields the protein CASSSGSYEQYF.

This clonotype came up many times. The V and J genes are TRBV29-1 and TRBJ2-5; 8 nucleotides match TRBD1. Germline V gives CDR1 SQVTM, CDR2 ANQGSEA. Trimming cost V 7 bases and J 4 bases; bases outside gene matches: 8. The CDR3 has 13 amino acids. The DNA of the CDR3 is TGCAGCGCCTCCCTGACAGGGGCAGAGACCCAGTACTTC. Translated, it gives CSASLTGAETQYF.

This clonotype occurred many times. This chain connects TRBV20-1 to TRBJ2-3, with 14 bases matching TRBD2. There are 16 residues in the CDR3. Germline loops: CDR1 DFQATT, CDR2 SNEGSKA (reference sequence). Losses at the gene ends were 5 bases for V and 4 bases for J; bases not matched to a gene: 8. This chain's CDR3 is CSAATGLAGVADTQYF. The DNA of the CDR3 is TGCAGTGCTGCTACGGGACTAGCGGGAGTGGCAGATACGCAGTATTTT.

This rearrangement joins TRBV6-5 to TRBJ2-5; D tentatively fits TRBD1 or TRBD2 (5 bases each). Between the trimmed V and J ends, which lost 7 bases and 1 base, there was a span of 16 bases. Germline V lookup: CDR1 MNHEY, CDR2 SVGAGI. The CDR3 is made up of 15 amino acids. CDR3 residues: CASNKGRRLQETQYF. Here the CDR3 DNA reads TGTGCCAGCAATAAGGGGAGAAGACTCCAAGAGACCCAGTACTTC.

The gene calls are TRBV20-1 and TRBJ2-5; 7 bases are a match to TRBD1. Germline lookup yields CDR1 DFQATT and CDR2 SNEGSKA (reference sequence). V was pared by 0 bases and J by 5 bases, with 9 bases of the junction left unmatched. This CDR3 is built from 15 residues. The CDR3 region is CSARDRRTGWETQYF. In DNA, the CDR3 is TGCAGTGCTAGAGATCGGAGGACAGGCTGGGAGACCCAGTACTTC.

The chain combines TRBV7-8 with TRBJ2-7, with TRBD1 as a possible D gene (5 bases). Between the trimmed V and J ends, which lost 4 bases and 3 bases, there was a span of 16 bases. Germline CDR1 and CDR2: SGHVS and FQNEAQ. This CDR3 is built from 15 residues. CDR3: CASSYPLGLSYEQYF. CDR3 DNA: TGTGCCAGCAGCTACCCTTTGGGGCTGAGCTACGAGCAGTACTTC.

This chain joins TRBV7-9 and TRBJ1-2; D unclear. There are 14 residues in the CDR3. CDR1 is SEHNR, CDR2 FQNEAQ, per germline (reference sequence). V shed 1 base and J shed 8 bases, with 14 bases lying between them. This CDR3 reads CASSLEDGIGGYTF. The CDR3 region has the DNA TGTGCCAGCAGCTTAGAGGACGGGATAGGCGGCTACACCTTC.

Only a few counts were recorded for this clonotype. This sequence joins TRBV19 and TRBJ2-3, with 8 bases matching TRBD1. V dropped 5 bases and J dropped 1; count of bases not matched to a gene: 5. Germline V gene lookup returns CDR1 LNHDA and CDR2 SQIVND (reference sequence). This CDR3 is built from 15 residues. The CDR3 sequence: CASSSGTGGTDTQYF. The CDR3 coding sequence is TGTGCCAGTAGTTCCGGGACAGGCGGCACAGATACGCAGTATTTT.

This clonotype was seen repeatedly, ten times or more. The chain is built from TRBV2 and TRBJ2-5; TRBD2 agrees at 8 bases. V gave up 6 bases and J gave up 4 bases; unmatched junction bases: 7. This CDR3 spans 14 amino acids. Germline CDR1 and CDR2: SNHLY and FYNNEI. CDR3 DNA sequence: TGTGCCAGCAGGATGACTAGCGCCGGAGAGACCCAGTACTTC. It specifies CASRMTSAGETQYF. Combining the CDR3 with reference TRBV2 and TRBJ2-5 gives the whole variable domain EPEVTQTPSHQVTQMGQEVILRCVPISNHLYFYWYRQILGQKVEFLVSFYNNEISEKSEIFDDQFSVERPDGSNFTLKIRSTKLEDSAMYFCASRMTSAGETQYFGPGTRLLVL.

J is TRBJ2-5 and V is TRBV15; D call uncertain. V was shortened by 0 bases and J by 4 bases, with 6 bases between the two germline ends. This CDR3 region has 13 residues. Germline V gene lookup returns CDR1 LNHNV and CDR2 YYDKDF (reference sequence). The CDR3 reads CATSRDLGETQYF. The CDR3, as DNA: TGTGCCACCAGCAGAGATTTAGGAGAGACCCAGTACTTC.

Remarks on this clonotype: The junction differs from germline at one of its ends, possibly a read error. The V and J genes are TRBV25-1 and TRBJ2-3, with D perhaps assigned TRBD1 or TRBD2 (5 bases each). Per germline, CDR1 MGHDK and CDR2 SYGVNS. This CDR3 region has 12 residues. DNA for the CDR3: TGTGCCGGCAGGGACCGAACAGATACGCAGTATTTT. This sequence encodes CAGRDRTDTQYF.

The sample holds many counts of this clonotype. A much larger clone is a single base away; this may be a read error. V is TRBV7-9 and J is TRBJ1-2; D perhaps matches TRBD1 (5 bases). Germline CDR1 SEHNR, CDR2 FQNEAQ (reference sequence). This CDR3 region has 16 residues. The CDR3 coding sequence is TGTGCCAGCAGTCAAGACAGCATCGCCGCTAACTATGGCCACACCTTC. Its translation: CASSQDSIAANYGHTF.

The chain uses TRBV11-3 and TRBJ2-7; D is unresolved. The CDR3 has 13 amino acids. Germline assignment: CDR1 SGHNT and CDR2 YENEEA. Trimming took off 0 bases at V and 3 bases at J, with 6 bases between the two ends. The CDR3 here is CASSLEGDYEQYV. The CDR3, as DNA: TGTGCCAGCAGCTTAGAAGGTGACTACGAGCAGTACGTC.